This T cell receptor beta chain was retrieved from a study of vaccination and CD4 T cells after COVID-19. On this clonotype: The antigen is not known.

Noted treatment: approximately 9-day PBMC culture with coronavirus spike peptide pools or control peptides (ViraFEST assay). V lost 6 bases, J lost 6 bases, and 7 bases stayed unmatched. The germline gives CDR1 DFQATT, CDR2 SNEGSKA (reference sequence). The CDR3 extends over 13 amino acids. Sequenced with the Oncomine TCR Beta short-read assay was DNA taken from cultured CD4+ T cells. MiXCR, run by TCRdb on the PCR reads, gives a single entry per CDR3 protein. The sample includes some 8,400 distinct CDR3 sequences, about 32% seen only once; the top ten take roughly 30%. Sequencing was done on a sample of cultured CD4+ T cells from blood. The receptor was isolated from a human donor with COVID-19. The V and J genes are TRBV20-1 and TRBJ1-5; TRBD1 aligns across 8 bases. The CDR3 loop reads CSAQQGVSQPQHF. The CDR3 DNA reads as TGCAGTGCGCAACAGGGGGTGAGTCAGCCCCAGCATTTT.